This is a list of T cell receptor beta chains from one sample in a study of blood T cell repertoires in COVID-19. Sequenced by immunoSEQ multiplex PCR; TCRdb stores in-frame clones only, minus some. The data contain approximately 230,000 clones, about 80% of them seen just once; the ten biggest clones take up nearly 9%. The sequenced sample was peripheral blood. The receptors originated from a man older than 75 with acute or convalescent COVID-19. Both conserved end residues are part of each CDR3. Fields, in order: CDR3 DNA, CDR3 protein, clone size, CDR3 length, D gene, V gene, J gene. D genes are given only for firm matches. Not every row has a clone size; where given, it reads once, few, many or a size class.

TGCGCCAGCAGCGGGGACAGGGCAAGCAATCAGCCCCAGCATTTT,CASSGDRASNQPQHF,.,15,TRBD1,TRBV4-1,TRBJ1-5
TGCGCCAGCAGCTTGGGATCGGGACTCTATTACGAGCAGTACTTC,CASSLGSGLYYEQYF,.,15,.,TRBV5-1,TRBJ2-7
TGTGCCACCAGTGGAAGAGGGGGCCTAGAGACCCAGTACTTC,CATSGRGGLETQYF,.,14,TRBD1,TRBV24-1,TRBJ2-5
TGTGCCAGCAGCCAAGCCCAACTAGCGGGGGCCAATGAGCAGTTCTTC,CASSQAQLAGANEQFF,.,16,TRBD2,TRBV3-1/TRBV3-2,TRBJ2-1
TGTGCCAGCAGGTCCATTAACACCGGGGAGCTGTTTTTT,CASRSINTGELFF,.,13,.,TRBV25-1,TRBJ2-2
TGTGCCACCAGCAGAGAACGTAGTAATGAAAAACTGTTTTTT,CATSRERSNEKLFF,.,14,.,TRBV15,TRBJ1-4
TGTGCCAGCTCTTACGACAGGGGCAGTGAGCAGTACTTC,CASSYDRGSEQYF,.,13,TRBD1,TRBV18,TRBJ2-7
TGCGCCAGCAGCTTGGGAACAGGGGCGAGAAACTATGGCTACACCTTC,CASSLGTGARNYGYTF,few,16,TRBD1,TRBV5-1,TRBJ1-2
TGCGCCAGCAGGGGCGTCGGGGGGCCCCCGGGGGGCTACACCTTC,CASRGVGGPPGGYTF,.,15,.,TRBV4-1,TRBJ1-2
TGTGCCAGCAGTTGGGGGGACTATGGCTACACCTTC,CASSWGDYGYTF,few,12,.,TRBV28,TRBJ1-2
TGCGCCAGCAGCTTGGTAGACAAAATGTATGGCTACACCTTC,CASSLVDKMYGYTF,.,14,.,TRBV5-1,TRBJ1-2
TGCGCCAGCAGCCATTCAGGGGATAGCTCTGGAAACACCATATATTTT,CASSHSGDSSGNTIYF,.,16,.,TRBV5-1,TRBJ1-3
TGTGCCAGCAGCCCACCGCCGGGACACCGAAGGACCTACGAGCAGTACTTC,CASSPPPGHRRTYEQYF,.,17,.,TRBV27,TRBJ2-7
TGTGCCAGCTCACCACAGGGGAGGTACGAGCAGTACTTC,CASSPQGRYEQYF,.,13,.,TRBV18,TRBJ2-7
TGTGCCACGGCACAGGGAGGGAAGGTCGGCAATCAGCCCCAGCATTTT,CATAQGGKVGNQPQHF,.,16,.,TRBV19,TRBJ1-5
TGTGCCAGCAGCATGGGACTAGCGGGGCTCAGGACGCAGTATTTT,CASSMGLAGLRTQYF,.,15,TRBD2,TRBV9,TRBJ2-3
TGTGCCACCTGGGGGGGCGGGCCAGGGGGCTCCCAGGGTTCACCCCTCCACTTT,CATWGGGPGGSQGSPLHF,.,18,TRBD1,TRBV24-1,TRBJ1-6
TGTGCCTGGAGTCGGGCAAGCGGGAGGACAGATACGCAGTATTTT,CAWSRASGRTDTQYF,few,15,TRBD2,TRBV30,TRBJ2-3
TGTGCCAGCAGTTACTCGACACGGGGGGGCAATCAGCCCCAGCATTTT,CASSYSTRGGNQPQHF,few,16,.,TRBV6-2/TRBV6-3,TRBJ1-5
TGTGCCAGCAGAAAGAGCGGGATTACAGATACGCAGTATTTT,CASRKSGITDTQYF,.,14,TRBD2,TRBV2,TRBJ2-3
TGTGCCAGCTCACCGGTCGGGGGGAACACTGAAGCTTTCTTT,CASSPVGGNTEAFF,.,14,.,TRBV18,TRBJ1-1
TGTGCCTGGAGTGTAAGTCCGGTCGTTAGCGGGAGTAGGTGGTCCTACAATGAGCAGTTCTTC,CAWSVSPVVSGSRWSYNEQFF,.,21,TRBD2,TRBV30,TRBJ2-1
TGTGCCAGCAGTTTATGGTATACAGGGGCCAATCCAAGGGAGCAGTACTTC,CASSLWYTGANPREQYF,.,17,TRBD1,TRBV28,TRBJ2-7
TGTGCCAGTAGTTCCGGGACAGAGGCCTACAATGAGCAGTTCTTC,CASSSGTEAYNEQFF,.,15,TRBD1,TRBV19,TRBJ2-1
TGCGCCAGCAGCCAAGAGGGGACTAGCGGCCACGGAACCCAGTACTTC,CASSQEGTSGHGTQYF,.,16,TRBD2,TRBV4-1,TRBJ2-5
TGTGCCAGCAGCAATGACAGGGGGGGCACCTACGAGCAGTACTTC,CASSNDRGGTYEQYF,.,15,TRBD1,TRBV11-2,TRBJ2-7
TGTGCCATCAGTGAGTCGAGGAGAGGCCCAAATCAGCCCCAGCATTTT,CAISESRRGPNQPQHF,.,16,.,TRBV10-3,TRBJ1-5
TGTGCCAGCTCACCCAGGGGGCGAATTACTATGGACTCTGGCTACACCTTC,CASSPRGRITMDSGYTF,.,17,TRBD1,TRBV18,TRBJ1-2
TGTGCCAGCCGACTAACCTTAAACACCGGGGAGCTGTTTTTT,CASRLTLNTGELFF,.,14,.,TRBV14,TRBJ2-2
TGCGCCAGCAGTGAGGTCAAGGGACGGGGGACTGAAGCTTTCTTT,CASSEVKGRGTEAFF,.,15,.,TRBV10-2,TRBJ1-1
TGTGCCAGTAGTATACGGACTTGGGGAAATGAGCAGTTCTTC,CASSIRTWGNEQFF,.,14,.,TRBV19,TRBJ2-1
TGTGCCAGCAGTTCCTGGACAGGGAGCTCCTACGAGCAGTACTTC,CASSSWTGSSYEQYF,.,15,TRBD1,TRBV2,TRBJ2-7
TGCGCCAGCAGTGAGTCGTCAGGGGGACGTCAGCCCCAGCATTTT,CASSESSGGRQPQHF,.,15,TRBD1,TRBV10-2,TRBJ1-5
TGCGCCAGCAGCCCGGACAGGGGGCGCGTCGGGGAGCTGTTTTTT,CASSPDRGRVGELFF,.,15,TRBD1,TRBV5-1,TRBJ2-2
TGTGCCAGCAGCTCAGGGGGGTCACCCCTCCACTTT,CASSSGGSPLHF,few,12,TRBD1,TRBV7-2,TRBJ1-6
TGTGCTAGTGGGCGACAGGGGGTCAGCGAGCAGTACTTC,CASGRQGVSEQYF,.,13,TRBD1,TRBV12-5,TRBJ2-7
TGCGCCAGCAGCGCTCCGGGACAGGGGCACACCGGGGAGCTGTTTTTT,CASSAPGQGHTGELFF,once,16,TRBD1,TRBV5-1,TRBJ2-2
TGTGCCGGTCAAAGGGGATCAAATGAAAAACTGTTTTTT,CAGQRGSNEKLFF,few,13,.,TRBV7-9,TRBJ1-4
TGTGCCAGCAGTTGGGGGGGGCGCACCGGGGAGCTGTTTTTT,CASSWGGRTGELFF,.,14,.,TRBV27,TRBJ2-2
TGTGCCAGCAGCTTGGGTGGGCTGGGCTACGAGCAGTACTTC,CASSLGGLGYEQYF,.,14,.,TRBV5-6,TRBJ2-7
TGTGCCACCGCAGGGTTTGGGAACACCGGGGAGCTGTTTTTT,CATAGFGNTGELFF,.,14,.,TRBV24-1,TRBJ2-2
TGTGCCAGCAGGACCGGGACAGGCCTATCGAACACTGAAGCTTTCTTT,CASRTGTGLSNTEAFF,.,16,TRBD1,TRBV5-8,TRBJ1-1
TGTGCCAGTAGTGTCCGCGGGCAGGGGACCTCTGGAAACACCATATATTTT,CASSVRGQGTSGNTIYF,.,17,.,TRBV19,TRBJ1-3
TGTGCCAGCAGCTATGACAGGGCGAATTCACCCCTCCACTTT,CASSYDRANSPLHF,.,14,TRBD1,TRBV7-6,TRBJ1-6
TGTGCCAGCAGCCAAGTTCAGGGGGGTAATTCACCCCTCCACTTT,CASSQVQGGNSPLHF,.,15,TRBD1,TRBV3-1/TRBV3-2,TRBJ1-6
TGCGCCAGCAGTGAAGGGGGGGTCCCTGAAGCTTTCTTT,CASSEGGVPEAFF,.,13,.,TRBV10-1,TRBJ1-1
TGTGCCAGCAGGCCCCGCGACCGGGGGGGCTACACCTTC,CASRPRDRGGYTF,.,13,.,TRBV6-5,TRBJ1-2
TGTGCCAGCAGCGAATTACTAGCGTCCAGCTCCTACAATGAGCAGTTCTTC,CASSELLASSSYNEQFF,.,17,TRBD2,TRBV9,TRBJ2-1
TGTGCCAGCAGCACCCGTACAGGGAGCGGCTATGGCTACACCTTC,CASSTRTGSGYGYTF,few,15,.,TRBV2,TRBJ1-2